This is a list of T cell receptor beta chains from one sample in a study of cytomegalovirus exposure and HLA in healthy donors. TCRdb's copy holds only in-frame clones and misses some; the assay was immunoSEQ multiplex PCR. Of about 160,000 clones detected, under 90% appear once; the ten largest clones hold 1.5% to 2.5%. Sequences were obtained from PBMCs. The receptors stem from a man younger than 35 in good health and CMV-seronegative. CDR3s include the opening cysteine and the closing phenylalanine or tryptophan. Each record gives: D gene, clone size, J gene, V gene, CDR3 length, CDR3 DNA, CDR3 protein. A D gene is named only where the DNA matches it firmly. Some rows mark clone size as missing; the rest say once, few, many or name a class of expanded clone.

TRBD2,.,TRBJ2-5,TRBV4-1,16,TGCGCCAGCAGCCAAGATAGGACTAGCGGCCAAGAGACCCAGTACTTC,CASSQDRTSGQETQYF
.,.,TRBJ2-7,TRBV28,15,TGTGCCAGCACCCAAACAGGGACCTCCTCCTACGAGCAGTACTTC,CASTQTGTSSYEQYF
.,.,TRBJ1-1,TRBV30,14,TGTGCCTGGACCCTAGGGTGGGGGGGCACTGAAGCTTTCTTT,CAWTLGWGGTEAFF
TRBD2,.,TRBJ2-7,TRBV10-1,16,TGCGCCAGCAGTGCCTGGACTAGCGGAACATTCTACGAGCAGTACTTC,CASSAWTSGTFYEQYF
TRBD2,.,TRBJ2-5,TRBV27,14,TGTGCCAGCCGAATAGCGGGAGCGGGGGAGACCCAGTACTTC,CASRIAGAGETQYF
TRBD2,.,TRBJ2-3,TRBV5-1,15,TGCGCCAGCAGCTTCGCGGGGGGGGTAACAGATACGCAGTATTTT,CASSFAGGVTDTQYF
.,.,TRBJ1-2,TRBV5-1,13,TGCGCCAGCAGAGAGGGTATGGGCTATGGCTACACCTTC,CASREGMGYGYTF
.,.,TRBJ2-7,TRBV30,14,TGTGCCTGGAGTCAAGACCTATCGGGTTGGGAGCAGTACTTC,CAWSQDLSGWEQYF
TRBD2,.,TRBJ2-1,TRBV6-1,16,TGTGCCAGCAGTGATCCCGCTAGCGGTTCTTACAATGAGCAGTTCTTC,CASSDPASGSYNEQFF
.,.,TRBJ1-1,TRBV7-6,18,TGTGCCAGCAGCTTAGGGGGGTGGACAGTGGGGAGGGGCACTGAAGCTTTCTTT,CASSLGGWTVGRGTEAFF
.,.,TRBJ2-1,TRBV9,14,TGTGCCAGCAGCTCCCGGACTGGGGGAGGTGAGCAGTTCTTC,CASSSRTGGGEQFF
.,.,TRBJ2-7,TRBV13,12,TGTGCCAGCAGCCCCTTATCCTACGAGCAGTACTTC,CASSPLSYEQYF
.,once,TRBJ1-4,TRBV5-1,13,TGCGCCAGCAGAGACCCGGGGAATGAAAAACTGTTTTTT,CASRDPGNEKLFF
.,.,TRBJ2-5,TRBV2,13,TGTGCCAGCAGTGGGGAGCGGCCGGGGACCCAGTACTTC,CASSGERPGTQYF
.,.,TRBJ2-5,TRBV6-1,14,TGTGCCAGCAGTGATAGAGGACGGGCAAGGGAGCAGTACTTC,CASSDRGRAREQYF
.,.,TRBJ1-1,TRBV11-2,16,TGTGCCAGCAGCTCCCTAAGGGGCAGGGTTTGGACTGAAGCTTTCTTT,CASSSLRGRVWTEAFF
.,few,TRBJ1-6,TRBV28,10,TGTGCCAGCAGTCGAGTCCTCCTCCACTTT,CASSRVLLHF
.,.,TRBJ2-5,TRBV10-3,12,TGTGCCTCGGGGCGGGGTGGGGAGACCCAGTACTTC,CASGRGGETQYF
.,.,TRBJ2-6,TRBV4-3,17,TGCGCCAGCAGCCAAGAGGACAGCCTCTCTGGGGCCAACGTCCTGACTTTC,CASSQEDSLSGANVLTF
.,.,TRBJ2-3,TRBV5-4,15,TGTGCCAGCAGCCCGAGGGGGGGGAGCACAGATACGCAGTATTTT,CASSPRGGSTDTQYF
.,.,TRBJ1-2,TRBV7-9,16,TGTTCCAGCAGCTCCCCGGGAGACCGTCCTAGCTATGGCTACACCTTC,CSSSSPGDRPSYGYTF
TRBD2,.,TRBJ2-3,TRBV5-4,15,TGTGCCAGCAGCCCCGGGAGGGGGACCACAGATACGCAGTATTTT,CASSPGRGTTDTQYF
.,.,TRBJ1-4,TRBV5-4,15,TGTGCCAGCAGCTTGAGGGCAGGGCTTAATGAAAAACTGTTTTTT,CASSLRAGLNEKLFF
.,.,TRBJ2-3,TRBV5-1,13,TGCGCCAGCCAGGACAGAAACACAGATACGCAGTATTTT,CASQDRNTDTQYF
TRBD1,.,TRBJ1-2,TRBV6-5,13,TGTGCCAGCAGTCCCGACAGGGGTGAGGGCTACACCTTC,CASSPDRGEGYTF
TRBD2,once,TRBJ2-1,TRBV27,17,TGTGCCAGCAGACCCCGACTGGCGGGGGTGGCCTACAATGAGCAGTTCTTC,CASRPRLAGVAYNEQFF
.,.,TRBJ2-1,TRBV21-1,20,TGTGCCAGCAGCAAACCTGTTGCAAGGGAGCGGGAGGGCCCCTACAATGAGCAGTTCTTC,CASSKPVAREREGPYNEQFF
TRBD2,.,TRBJ2-3,TRBV30,15,TGTGCCTGGAGCAGGACTAGCGGGGCCACAGATACGCAGTATTTT,CAWSRTSGATDTQYF
TRBD1,.,TRBJ2-3,TRBV13,17,TGTGCCAGCAGCCCCCAAGGAGACAGGGGGCATGTAGATACGCAGTATTTT,CASSPQGDRGHVDTQYF
.,.,TRBJ2-5,TRBV9,14,TGTGCCAGCAGCTACAGGGTAGCAGGAGAGACCCAGTACTTC,CASSYRVAGETQYF
.,.,TRBJ2-7,TRBV29-1,13,TGCAGCGTCTTACAAGCAGAGACTTACGAGCAGTACTTC,CSVLQAETYEQYF
TRBD1,.,TRBJ1-1,TRBV4-1,15,TGCGCCAGCAGCCAAGCTAGGACAGGGGGCACTGAAGCTTTCTTT,CASSQARTGGTEAFF
TRBD1,.,TRBJ1-2,TRBV7-9,17,TGTGCCAGCAGCCGTGACAGGGACGGAGTTCATCGCTATGGCTACACCTTC,CASSRDRDGVHRYGYTF
.,few,TRBJ2-7,TRBV7-9,14,TGTTCCAGCAGCTCCAGGCAGTCCTCCTACGAGCAGTACTTC,CSSSSRQSSYEQYF
TRBD1,.,TRBJ1-1,TRBV29-1,14,TGCAGCGTTGAAGACAGGGGGAGAGGCACTGAAGCTTTCTTT,CSVEDRGRGTEAFF
.,.,TRBJ2-5,TRBV6-5,14,TGTGCCAGCAGTTCCCCGGGAGCGTGGGAGACCCAGTACTTC,CASSSPGAWETQYF
TRBD1,.,TRBJ1-5,TRBV7-9,15,TGTGCCAGCAGCTATGAGGGACAGGGGCATCAGCCCCAGCATTTT,CASSYEGQGHQPQHF
TRBD1,.,TRBJ2-7,TRBV5-4,16,TGTGCCAGCAGCCTCCCTCCAGGGGGCAAAACTTACGAGCAGTACTTC,CASSLPPGGKTYEQYF
.,few,TRBJ1-1,TRBV15,16,TGTGCCACCAGCAGAGATTCCCTAGGGGGGGACACTGAAGCTTTCTTT,CATSRDSLGGDTEAFF
.,.,TRBJ2-7,TRBV9,13,TGTGCCAGCAGCGCGTACGGGGGCTACGAGCAGTACTTC,CASSAYGGYEQYF
.,once,TRBJ1-5,TRBV30,15,TGTGCCTGGAGTGCGACTATAGTGAGCAATCAGCCCCAGCATTTT,CAWSATIVSNQPQHF
TRBD2,once,TRBJ2-5,TRBV5-4,15,TGTGCCAGCAGCTTGGGGCTAGCGGGAGTGGAGACCCAGTACTTC,CASSLGLAGVETQYF
.,.,TRBJ2-2,TRBV11-2,15,TGTGCCAGCAGCTTAGATCTGTTAGTCACCGGGGAGCTGTTTTTT,CASSLDLLVTGELFF
.,.,TRBJ2-2,TRBV20-1,11,TGCAGTGCACCTAGAACCGGGGAGCTGTTTTTT,CSAPRTGELFF
TRBD1,.,TRBJ2-7,TRBV5-4,17,TGTGCCAGCAGCTTACCCCCGGGACAGGGATTTTCCTACGAGCAGTACTTC,CASSLPPGQGFSYEQYF
TRBD1,.,TRBJ1-1,TRBV7-9,13,TGTGCCAGCAGCATCGGACAGGGGGCGGAAGCTTTCTTT,CASSIGQGAEAFF
.,.,TRBJ2-7,TRBV5-1,14,TGCGCCAGCAGCCCCCCACAGGGTTTCCACGAGCAGTACTTC,CASSPPQGFHEQYF
.,.,TRBJ1-6,TRBV19,13,TGTGCCAGTAGTGGGCGGGCGGGGTCACCCCTCCACTTT,CASSGRAGSPLHF
.,.,TRBJ1-5,TRBV7-9,14,TGTTCCAGCAGCCCCGGACAAAGCAATCAGCCCCAGCATTTT,CSSSPGQSNQPQHF